The 18 T cell receptor beta chains reported below all come from one sample, sequenced in a study of technical replicates of blood from a few donors. This table comes from immunoSEQ multiplex PCR, and its TCRdb copy is limited to in-frame clones, with some not included. The sample records fewer than 60,000 clones, 92% being singletons. Input material: PBMCs. The receptors here all came from a human donor in good health. Some clones in this sample may be carry-over from other donors' samples.

The chain uses TRBV4-1 and TRBJ1-5; D unresolved. CDR3 length: 15 amino acids. Per the germline V gene, CDR1 is MGHRA and CDR2 is YSYEKL. The V gene lost 1 base and the J gene lost 7 bases, with 14 bases spanning the gap. The CDR3 reads CASSQVPGSNQPQHF. CDR3 bases: TGCGCCAGCAGCCAAGTCCCCGGTTCGAACCAGCCCCAGCATTTT.

The gene calls are TRBV7-9 and TRBJ1-2; no clear D gene. The CDR3 consists of 13 residues. Germline CDR1 and CDR2: SEHNR and FQNEAQ (reference sequence). V lost 1 base, J lost 8 bases, and 11 bases lay in between. The CDR3 DNA follows: TGTGCCAGCAGCTTAGATGGTCGGGGAGGCTACACCTTC. Translated, it gives CASSLDGRGGYTF.

The V gene is TRBV4-3, the J gene TRBJ1-5; D not resolved. The germline V and J ends were trimmed by 0 bases and 6 bases, with 9 bases remaining between them. CDR1 is LGHNA and CDR2 is YSLEER in the germline V gene. This CDR3 is 14 amino acids long. CDR3 sequence (DNA): TGCGCCAGCAGCCAAGATCTATCGAGTCAGCCCCAGCATTTT. Its translation is CASSQDLSSQPQHF.

V is TRBV21-1 and J is TRBJ1-1; TRBD1 reflects the table's D call only, with no check against the DNA. TRBV21-1 is given as a pseudogene. The CDR3 is made up of 16 amino acids. The CDR3 spells CASSKGMGQMNTEAFF. In nucleotides, the CDR3 is TGTGCCAGCAGCAAGGGCATGGGACAGATGAACACTGAAGCTTTCTTT.

The V and J genes are TRBV5-4 and TRBJ2-5; no clear D. V lost 4 bases, J lost 5 bases, and 9 bases lay in between. From germline, CDR1 is SGHNT and CDR2 YYREEE (reference sequence). The CDR3 is made up of 12 amino acids. The CDR3 bases are TGTGCCAGCAGCGAGAGTCGGGAGACCCAGTACTTC. Protein sequence: CASSESRETQYF.

The chain recombines TRBV7-2 with TRBJ1-5; D unresolved. Deletions cut 1 base from V and 7 bases from J, with 11 bases between. Germline lookup yields CDR1 SGHTA and CDR2 FQGNSA. The CDR3 is made up of 14 amino acids. The CDR3 nucleotides read TGTGCCAGCAGCTTAGACGCGGGCCTCCAGCCCCAGCATTTT. It is translated as CASSLDAGLQPQHF.

The V call is TRBV23-1, the J call TRBJ2-5, with D perhaps matching TRBD2 (7 bases). TRBV23-1 is marked as an open reading frame, function uncertain. This CDR3 is 18 amino acids long. V shed 0 bases and J shed 3 bases, with 20 bases lying between them. CDR3 loop: CASSQSQYPGRGEETQYF. DNA for the CDR3: TGCGCCAGCAGTCAATCTCAGTATCCAGGGAGGGGGGAAGAGACCCAGTACTTC.

The chain joins TRBV5-1 to TRBJ2-5; 13 bases map to TRBD2. This CDR3 spans 14 amino acids. Per the germline V gene, CDR1 is SGHRS and CDR2 is YFSETQ. For the CDR3, the DNA is TGCGGGAGCAGCTCCGGGACTAGCGGGGCCGGGTGGTACTTC. Amino acid sequence: CGSSSGTSGAGWYF.

V usage is TRBV4-2 and J usage is TRBJ2-7, with 8 bases matching TRBD1. The CDR3 is 16 residues long. V shed 0 bases and J 4 bases; nucleotides not matched to a gene: 8. Germline V gene lookup returns CDR1 LGHNA and CDR2 YNFKEQ. The CDR3 DNA reads as TGTGCCAGCAGCCAAGAGGGGACAGGTGAGGGGTACGAGCAGTACTTC. As protein: CASSQEGTGEGYEQYF.

The chain employs TRBV30 and TRBJ1-4; D gene unclear. The CDR3 consists of 11 residues. V lost 2 bases, J lost 7 bases, and 5 bases lay in between. The germline CDR1 and CDR2 sequences are GTSNPN and SVGIG (reference sequence). CDR3 amino acids: CAWSYLEKLFF. CDR3 sequence (DNA): TGTGCCTGGAGTTATCTTGAAAAACTGTTTTTT.

The chain links TRBV19 to TRBJ1-4; D not certain. Germline V lookup: CDR1 LNHDA, CDR2 SQIVND (reference sequence). The CDR3 covers 14 residues. Trimming removed 5 bases from V and 3 bases from J, with 10 bases in between. The CDR3 spells CASSLGLPNEKLFF. Here the CDR3 DNA reads TGTGCCAGTAGTTTGGGCCTACCTAATGAAAAACTGTTTTTT.

The chain recombines TRBV29-1 with TRBJ1-1, with D unresolved. CDR1 and CDR2 (germline): SQVTM, ANQGSEA. Between the trimmed V and J ends, which lost 0 bases and 1 base, there was a span of 12 bases. The CDR3 runs 15 residues. CDR3: CSVEEVRLGNTEAFF. Here the CDR3 DNA reads TGCAGCGTTGAAGAAGTGCGGCTCGGGAACACTGAAGCTTTCTTT. Based on the CDR3 plus reference TRBV29-1 and TRBJ1-1, the full variable domain is SAVISQKPSRDICQRGTSLTIQCQVDSQVTMMFWYRQQPGQSLTLIATANQGSEATYESGFVIDKFPISRPNLTFSTLTVSNMSPEDSSIYLCSVEEVRLGNTEAFFGQGTRLTVV.

The CDR3 loop reads CASSSDRGPTDTQYF. DNA of the CDR3: TGTGCCAGCAGCTCGGACAGGGGGCCCACAGATACGCAGTATTTT. The rearrangement joins TRBV7-2 to TRBJ2-3; 11 bases agree with TRBD1. V lost 4 bases and J lost 2; bases outside the gene matches: 2. Germline V gene lookup returns CDR1 SGHTA and CDR2 FQGNSA. The CDR3 is 15 amino acids.

V is TRBV30 and J is TRBJ2-5; tentative D call: TRBD1 (6 bases). This CDR3 contains 14 residues. CDR1 GTSNPN and CDR2 SVGIG come from the germline V gene (reference sequence). The V and J ends lost 0 bases and 5 bases respectively, with 13 bases between them. CDR3 loop: CAWSVRVGAETQYF. The CDR3 coding sequence is TGTGCCTGGAGTGTACGGGTGGGGGCCGAGACCCAGTACTTC.

The genes are TRBV7-9 and TRBJ1-3; D not resolved. Trimming took off 7 bases at V and 2 bases at J, with 6 bases between the two ends. The CDR3 extends over 12 amino acids. From germline, CDR1 is SEHNR and CDR2 FQNEAQ (reference sequence). CDR3: CASINTGNTIYF. CDR3 bases: TGTGCCAGCATCAACACTGGAAACACCATATATTTT.

This rearrangement joins TRBV2 to TRBJ1-2, with 7 positions matching TRBD1. With V trimmed by 6 bases and J by 4 bases, 5 bases remained unmatched. CDR1 is SNHLY and CDR2 is FYNNEI in the germline V gene. This CDR3 contains 13 residues. The CDR3 nucleotides read TGTGCCAGCAGGGATTCAGGGGGCTATGGCTACACCTTC. Residues: CASRDSGGYGYTF. Variable domain in full (rest from reference TRBV2 and TRBJ1-2): EPEVTQTPSHQVTQMGQEVILRCVPISNHLYFYWYRQILGQKVEFLVSFYNNEISEKSEIFDDQFSVERPDGSNFTLKIRSTKLEDSAMYFCASRDSGGYGYTFGSGTRLTVV.

The CDR3 spells CASSLPVEETQYF. DNA for the CDR3: TGTGCCAGCAGCTTACCCGTAGAAGAGACCCAGTACTTC. This rearrangement joins TRBV7-9 to TRBJ2-5; D not certain. Trimming shortened V by 2 bases and J by 3 bases, and 7 bases separated the two germline ends. This CDR3 has 13 amino acids. Germline V CDR1 and CDR2: SEHNR, FQNEAQ (reference sequence). Drawing the rest from reference TRBV7-9 and TRBJ2-5, the complete variable domain is DTGVSQNPRHKITKRGQNVTFRCDPISEHNRLYWYRQTLGQGPEFLTYFQNEAQLEKSRLLSDRFSAERPKGSFSTLEIQRTEQGDSAMYLCASSLPVEETQYFGPGTRLLVL.

J is TRBJ2-7 and V is TRBV5-4; no clear D. This CDR3 spans 13 amino acids. Trimming left V 0 bases short and J 1 base short, with 5 bases between. The germline CDR1 and CDR2 sequences are SGHNT and YYREEE (reference sequence). CDR3 coding DNA: TGTGCCAGCAGCTTGGACCGGTCCTACGAGCAGTACTTC. This gives the protein CASSLDRSYEQYF.